This section outlines one T cell receptor beta chain sequence together with its context. Its specificity is unknown. The entry originates in a study of response to subunit inactivated influenza vaccine. Points from the study as a whole: Authors suggested seasonal influenza vaccinations each recruit few new T cells.

Germline V lookup: CDR1 MNHNY, CDR2 SVGAGI (reference sequence). The CDR3 is 13 residues long. The J segment lost 5 bases and the V segment lost 5 bases, leaving 4 bases of the junction unmatched. TCRdb reprocessed the RT-PCR reads via MiXCR and lists one record per CDR3 protein. The sample lists about 300,000 distinct CDR3 sequences, 21% occurring once. The sequenced sample was PBMCs from blood, obtained 21 months after vaccination. This chain connects TRBV6-6 to TRBJ1-1, with 8 bases fitting TRBD1. The sequence derives from a man aged 50-75 years who received an inactivated influenza vaccine. The CDR3 loop is CASSNTGGTEAFF. The CDR3 nucleotides are TGTGCCAGCAGTAACACAGGGGGTACTGAAGCTTTCTTT.